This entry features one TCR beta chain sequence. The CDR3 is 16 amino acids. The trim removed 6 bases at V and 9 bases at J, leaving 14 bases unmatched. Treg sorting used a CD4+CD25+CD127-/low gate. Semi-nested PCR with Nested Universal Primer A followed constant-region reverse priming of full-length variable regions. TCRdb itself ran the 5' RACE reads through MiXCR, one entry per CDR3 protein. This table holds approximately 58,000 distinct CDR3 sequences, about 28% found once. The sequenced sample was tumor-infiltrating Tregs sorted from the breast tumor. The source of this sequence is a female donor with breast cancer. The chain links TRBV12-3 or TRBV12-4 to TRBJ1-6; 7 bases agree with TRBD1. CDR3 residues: CASRKPGQTRGSPLHF. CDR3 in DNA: TGTGCCAGCAGGAAGCCGGGACAGACCAGGGGTTCACCCCTCCACTTT.